This entry features one T cell receptor (beta chain) sequence. This clone occurred a few times. This clone's antigen is unknown. Per-nucleotide qualities are absent, and no much larger clonotype sits a single base away. From V the trimming removes 0 bases and from J it removes 11 bases, while the gene matches leave 11 bases of the junction unaccounted for. The CDR3 has 16 amino acids, counting the end cysteine and phenylalanine. This entry keeps only the CDR3 DNA: 48 bases, framed from base 1. Sequences LNHNV (CDR1) and YYDKDF (CDR2) are obtained from the germline V gene (reference sequence). This sample was taken from a study of cytomegalovirus exposure and HLA in healthy donors (dated by TCRdb to about 2017). Regarding the complete study: An earlier analysis of 587 of the donors reported approximately 260 Gb of sequence data and around 110 million unique TCR beta sequences obtained from about 200 million T cells. An early release covering just under 650 HLA-typed donors comprised approximately 290 gigabases of sequencing data and approximately 85 million unique TCR sequences. Of the approximately 400 genotyped donors, 65% to 90% fell in the genetic ancestry cluster associated with self-reported Caucasian donors. The aim of the study was to test whether cataloging public T cell receptors could identify signatures of past pathogen exposure. The study used immunosequencing to profile the T cell repertoires of approximately 650 subjects and linked those repertoires to cytomegalovirus serostatus. Besides the first cohort of roughly 640 subjects, a separate validation cohort made up of 120 different subjects was used. To predict cytomegalovirus infection status, the study combined high-throughput TCR immunosequencing, statistical association of individual TCRs with disease status, and machine learning. To study patterns of TCR occurrence, a later analysis re-analyzed previously published TCR beta repertoires from 666 donors and added high-resolution HLA genotyping. In the later analysis, no new phenotypic data were used to find candidate immune exposures; instead, reliance was placed on TCR beta sequences and their occurrence across donors. In an earlier analysis of several hundred of the donors, high-throughput TCR beta sequencing was used to judge whether each TCR beta V gene segment behaved as functional or pseudogenic. Donor age, sex, ethnicity and CMV serostatus were collected together with the repertoire data. Genome-wide SNP genotypes for about 55% of the 666 donors were used in a later genetic analysis, which treated that subset as a discovery cohort. All discovery cohort repertoires had been generated on a single sequencing platform. Class I and class II HLA loci were covered by the typing at four-digit resolution. The number of typed donors differed by locus: about 629-640 for A, B, C, DRB1 and DQB1; 500 to 550 for DQA1; 606 for DPA1; and 400 to 480 for DPB1. Roughly five DR-DQ haplotypes were handled as single units for association and clustering because linkage in the cohort was strong. Across 300 to 500 genotyped donors of the cohort, an average of approximately 240,000 unique TCR beta nucleotide sequences per donor were sequenced, and approximately 19% of those sequences were non-productive.

Library preparation was by the immunoSEQ multiplex PCR assay. For the multiplex PCR, a mixture combining 60 forward primers for TCR Vbeta segments and 13 reverse primers for TCR Jbeta segments was used. A multiplex PCR assay on genomic DNA amplified the CDR3 region of rearranged TCR beta genes. Amplified TCR beta libraries were sequenced as 87-base-pair reads on the Illumina HiSeq System. On the study's bioinformatics: In a later analysis, some 80 million unique TCR beta chains were counted across the 500 to 850 repertoires, and roughly 9.9 million of these chains were shared by at least two donors. Raw reads were error-corrected and collapsed into unique sequences with a nearest-neighbor algorithm that merged closely related sequences to remove PCR and sequencing errors. V, D and J gene segments were assigned by aligning CDR3 sequences to IMGT reference sequences. For a sequence to be retained, at least a six-nucleotide match to both a V gene segment and a J gene segment was required. Rearrangements were called productive when the CDR3 lacked stop codons and stayed in frame with V and J; all others were non-productive. CDR3 was defined according to IMGT convention as the region running from the second conserved V-encoded cysteine to the conserved J-encoded phenylalanine. The earlier analysis of about 570 of the donors excluded any sequence lacking an unambiguous match to a single V gene segment. In an earlier analysis of almost 600 of the donors, a V segment was called functional when productive rearrangements were above 56.7%, and segregating when the standard deviation between donors exceeded 5%. A statistical classification framework was built for diagnosing cytomegalovirus status from the catalog of TCR beta chain sequences. A later analysis assigned V and J genes by comparing TCR nucleotide sequences with IMGT/GENE-DB human TR gene sequences. A later analysis assigned CDR3 sequences and most-parsimonious VDJ recombination scenarios with the TCRdist pipeline. A later analysis defined each TCR beta chain by its CDR3 amino acid sequence plus V-gene family, and excluded reads lacking a unique V-gene family. To address suspected cross-contamination and a sequencing artifact, a later analysis removed 592 highly shared, low-generation-probability nucleotide sequences. A later analysis calculated a clonal expansion index for each public chain from normalized within-repertoire ranks of inferred template counts. Generation probabilities in a later analysis came from a VDJ recombination model fitted to out-of-frame rearrangements, and those results were checked against IGoR. In a later analysis, TCR-TCR, TCR-HLA and TCR-CMV co-occurrence was scored with hypergeometric tests, and a repertoire-size bias correction was applied to TCR pairs. To estimate false discovery rates, a later analysis permuted the HLA or CMV assignments 20 times. A later analysis grouped co-occurring TCRs with DBSCAN, adding TCRdist sequence similarity when clustering within HLA-allele-positive subsets. Repertoires with fewer than 30,000 or more than 120,000 public chains, plus five repertoires with anomalous nucleotide sharing, were excluded from co-occurrence clustering. Imported from immuneACCESS, the table was reduced by TCRdb to in-frame sequences with V and J called. These copies leave out some clones; in studies compared against another copy, an unresolved V gene accounts for under half, and the cause of the remainder is not known. The V and J calls and the clone size are those of that table, but D and trimming were determined from the DNA. The sample profile shows fewer than 200,000 clones; around 85% of them were found once. The biggest ten clones account for 1.9% of the sample.

The study at large found these results: Roughly uniform sequencing depth across donors was assumed in presence/absence analyses, although this assumption may not hold. The study gave a list of 150 to 200 TCR beta chains associated with cytomegalovirus. In a later analysis, most CMV-associated TCR beta chains were found to appear HLA-restricted, with HLA associations seemingly driven largely by CMV exposure. Some 16 rarely observed V segments, including chromosome 9 orphons, were excluded from the earlier analysis of approximately 500 of the donors because counts were too low. Immune exposure information for the cohort was limited to CMV serostatus. Because the 87-base-pair reads could not distinguish some IMGT-functional V segments, including TRBV6-2 and TRBV6-3, those segments were excluded. In a later genetic analysis, fewer N-insertions in productive TCRs were reported among donors in an Asian-associated ancestry cluster than the approximately 670-donor mean. Only TCR beta chains were sequenced in this cohort, and the absence of alpha or paired-chain data limited detectable features. In an earlier analysis of fewer than 700 of the donors, most TCR beta V segments appeared in productive rearrangements about 90% or about 30% of the time, broadly matching IMGT annotations. A later analysis found that TCR association rates varied across HLA loci, with DRB1 alleles showing the most associated TCRs and HLA-C alleles the fewest. According to the authors, the approach could potentially be generalized to other disease states and immunological phenotypes. Most TCR sequences were observed very rarely across donors, whereas some public TCRs were present in many individuals. Compared with equally common non-associated chains, HLA-associated TCR beta chains in a later analysis were more clonally expanded and had lower generation probabilities. A further reported finding was that TCR beta sequences accurately predicted the HLA-A and HLA-B alleles for most subjects in the first cohort. Cytomegalovirus status was reported to be diagnosed by the classifier with high specificity and sensitivity in both the original and validation cohorts. A later genetic analysis associated a missense DCLRE1C variant with V-gene and J-gene trimming of TCR beta chains, and an independent cohort replicated the association. A group of highly shared sequence variants was considered likely to be a technical artifact of the sequencing pipeline. Strong co-occurrence of HLA alleles, especially DR and DQ, made assigning TCR associations to individual alleles difficult. Because some donors lacked HLA typing at each locus, the association tests relied only on the typed subset. Correlated functional status among segregating V segments might be attributable to linkage disequilibrium, but an unknown experimental factor could not be ruled out. In vitro tests confirmed that a few of the cytomegalovirus-associated TCR beta chains recognize cytomegalovirus antigens. In a later analysis, several top co-occurrence clusters were reported to appear linked to parvovirus B19, influenza, CMV and Epstein-Barr virus. A later analysis associated 15,000 to 20,000 TCR beta sequences with specific HLA alleles at a false discovery rate of 0.05.

In total, just over 650 healthy bone marrow donors made up the cohort. Cohort members were all nominally healthy when sampled, although unrecorded immune exposures were likely present. CMV serostatus was positive for approximately 300 and negative for about 50% of the roughly 700 cohort members, and was not recorded for this donor. A peripheral blood sample was provided by each donor, and peripheral blood mononuclear cells were used for TCR beta sequencing. Genomic DNA was extracted from the blood cell samples with the Qiagen DNeasy Blood Extraction Kit. The specimen sequenced was PBMCs. This chain joins TRBV15 to TRBJ2-3, with 10 bases in between that match TRBD2. This clonotype originated in a human donor in good health. The DNA reads TGTGCCACCAGCAGAGATCTCAGCGGGGGGGCGATAGGGCAGTATTTT. This yields the protein CATSRDLSGGAIGQYF. The full variable domain, with segments outside the CDR3 supplied by the reference TRBV15 and TRBJ2-3 proteins, appears as DAMVIQNPRYQVTQFGKPVTLSCSQTLNHNVMYWYQQKSSQAPKLLFHYYDKDFNNEADTPDNFQSRRPNTSFCFLDIRSPGLGDTAMYLCATSRDLSGGAIGQYFGPGTRLTVL.